The 32 T cell receptor beta chains listed next were all sequenced from one sample in a study of shared clonotypes between healthy human individuals. This table comes from immunoSEQ multiplex PCR, and its TCRdb copy is limited to in-frame clones, with some not included. The sample holds 400,000 to 500,000 clones, less than 80% seen once. Material for sequencing was PBMCs. The receptors here all came from a woman aged 40 to 50 in good health. Some clones in this sample may be carry-over from other donors' samples.

DNA for the CDR3: TGTGCCAGCAGCATCCCCGGGACGAGGAATGAGCAGTTCTTC. Translation gives CASSIPGTRNEQFF. V usage is TRBV11-1 and J usage is TRBJ2-1; possibly TRBD1 or TRBD2 for D (5 bases each). Trimming left V 5 bases short and J 7 bases short, with 15 bases between. This CDR3 comprises 14 residues. Germline values: CDR1 SGHAT, CDR2 FQDESV (reference sequence).

The chain's CDR3 is CASSLFGVALRHEQYF. CDR3 bases: TGTGCCAGCAGTTTATTCGGGGTTGCGTTACGCCACGAGCAGTACTTC. The chain combines TRBV28 with TRBJ2-7; a weak D match, TRBD2 (5 bases). Germline CDR1 reads MDHEN; CDR2 reads SYDVKM. Trimming took off 1 base at V and 5 bases at J, with 18 bases between the two ends. The CDR3 is 16 residues long.

This clone has a single count. V and J are TRBV28 and TRBJ1-1; maybe TRBD1 (5 bases). There are 16 residues in the CDR3. CDR1 MDHEN and CDR2 SYDVKM come from the germline V gene. V lost 5 bases, J lost 0 bases, and 16 bases lay in between. The CDR3 protein is CASSRPGLIMNTEAFF. The DNA for the CDR3 is TGTGCCAGCAGTCGTCCGGGACTAATCATGAACACTGAAGCTTTCTTT.

V is TRBV6-5 and J is TRBJ2-7, with D possibly called TRBD1 or TRBD2 (5 bases each). V was pared by 6 bases and J by 0 bases, with 9 bases between. CDR1 MNHEY and CDR2 SVGAGI come from the germline V gene. This CDR3 comprises 13 residues. DNA for the CDR3: TGTGCCAGCAGAAGGGACGACTCCTACGAGCAGTACTTC. This encodes CASRRDDSYEQYF.

The count of this clone is one. The chain has TRBV5-6 and TRBJ1-5; no clear D. Germline V lookup: CDR1 SGHDT, CDR2 YYEEEE. This CDR3 has 15 residues. Trimming removed 4 bases at V and 5 bases at J, with 16 bases between. CDR3 loop: CASSATAKGDQPQHF. CDR3 nucleotide sequence: TGTGCCAGCAGCGCCACAGCTAAGGGTGATCAGCCCCAGCATTTT.

This clone turned up a few times. Here the CDR3 DNA reads TGCGCCAGCAGCCAAGAGGCGATTCCGGGACTAGCGGGAGTAGGATCCTACAATGAGCAGTTCTTC. Encoded protein: CASSQEAIPGLAGVGSYNEQFF. V usage is TRBV4-3 and J usage is TRBJ2-1, with 14 bases that match TRBD2. Germline V CDR1 and CDR2: LGHNA, YSLEER. J was trimmed by 1 base and V by 0 bases; bases with no gene match: 14. The CDR3 runs to 22 residues.

This sequence joins TRBV27 and TRBJ1-5, with D unresolved. CDR1 is MNHEY and CDR2 is SMNVEV in the germline V gene (reference sequence). CDR3 length equals 16 residues. V lost 5 bases to trimming and J lost 2 bases, with 16 bases between them. The CDR3 region is CASSKHADLGNQPQHF. The DNA for the CDR3 is TGTGCCAGCAGTAAGCACGCGGACCTCGGCAATCAGCCCCAGCATTTT.

The rearrangement uses TRBV2 and TRBJ2-1; D gene ambiguous. This CDR3 comprises 14 residues. Trimming took off 6 bases at V and 0 bases at J, with 9 bases between the two ends. The germline gives CDR1 SNHLY, CDR2 FYNNEI. The CDR3 loop reads CASSNGVSYNEQFF. The CDR3 bases are TGTGCCAGCAGCAACGGCGTCTCCTACAATGAGCAGTTCTTC.

This clone turned up a few times. The chain uses TRBV25-1 and TRBJ1-5, with 7 bases that match TRBD1. The germline V gene encodes CDR1 MGHDK and CDR2 SYGVNS. This CDR3 contains 14 residues. With 4 bases clipped from V and 2 bases from J, the junction kept 2 bases outside the gene matches. The CDR3 region is CASSVGQGNQPQHF. In nucleotides, the CDR3 is TGTGCCAGCAGTGTAGGACAGGGCAATCAGCCCCAGCATTTT. The whole variable domain, filled in from reference TRBV25-1 and TRBJ1-5, reads EADIYQTPRYLVIGTGKKITLECSQTMGHDKMYWYQQDPGMELHLIHYSYGVNSTEKGDLSSESTVSRIRTEHFPLTLESARPSHTSQYLCASSVGQGNQPQHFGDGTRLSIL.

The rearrangement uses TRBV4-1 and TRBJ2-7; 7 nucleotides line up with TRBD1. CDR1 is MGHRA and CDR2 is YSYEKL in the germline V gene. This CDR3 comprises 17 residues. V gave up 3 bases and J gave up 4 bases; unmatched junction bases: 15. The CDR3 DNA reads TGCGCCAGCAGCCAGCGGAGCAAAGAGACAGGGCCTTACGAGCAGTACTTC. Protein: CASSQRSKETGPYEQYF.

This clone was observed a few times. In DNA form, the CDR3 reads TGCGCCAGCAGCTTGGAGGAGGGATCCCCCTCCTACGAGCAGTACTTC. This gives the protein CASSLEEGSPSYEQYF. J is TRBJ2-7 and V is TRBV5-1, with D possibly being TRBD2 (6 bases). Germline CDR1 and CDR2: SGHRS and YFSETQ. The length of the CDR3 is 16 residues. With 0 bases removed from V and 0 bases from J, the gap between germline ends came to 13 bases.

The rearrangement uses TRBV10-3 and TRBJ1-2; D is uncertain. V was trimmed by 0 bases and J by 1 base, leaving 6 bases between them. Germline lookup yields CDR1 ENHRY and CDR2 SYGVKD. CDR3 length: 14 amino acids. In DNA, the CDR3 is TGTGCCATCAGTGAGTCGCAGCTTAACTATGGCTACACCTTC. Protein product: CAISESQLNYGYTF.

The chain couples TRBV28 to TRBJ2-3; D possibly corresponds to TRBD2 (6 bases). The CDR3 has 17 residues. Germline values: CDR1 MDHEN, CDR2 SYDVKM. The V end was cut by 3 bases, the J end by 1 base, with 17 bases between. CDR3 sequence reads: CASSFTLSGVGTDTQYF. CDR3 in DNA: TGTGCCAGCAGTTTTACCCTGTCGGGAGTAGGCACAGATACGCAGTATTTT.

V and J are TRBV5-6 and TRBJ2-1, with TRBD2 as a possible D gene (6 bases). Trimming pared 0 bases from V and 1 base from J, leaving 8 bases between. CDR3 length equals 15 residues. Germline CDR1 is SGHDT and CDR2 is YYEEEE. CDR3 in amino acids: CASSLERVSYNEQFF. The CDR3 nucleotides read TGTGCCAGCAGCTTGGAGCGGGTATCCTACAATGAGCAGTTCTTC.

The V call is TRBV5-1, the J call TRBJ2-1; TRBD1 matches at 8 bases. The CDR3 length is 16 residues. J was trimmed by 9 bases and V by 0 bases; bases with no gene match: 11. Germline lookup yields CDR1 SGHRS and CDR2 YFSETQ. For the CDR3, the DNA is TGCGCCAGCAGCTTGGGGTCAGGGGGCTACTCAGCTGAGCAGTTCTTC. Amino acids: CASSLGSGGYSAEQFF.

This clone was detected only once. This chain uses TRBV11-1 with TRBJ2-1; 10 bases align to TRBD2. From germline, CDR1 is SGHAT and CDR2 FQDESV (reference sequence). The length of the CDR3 is 15 residues. V lost 6 bases, J lost 6 bases, and 8 bases stayed unmatched. This CDR3 is CASRSREREGNEQFF. In DNA form, the CDR3 reads TGTGCCAGCAGATCACGGGAGCGGGAGGGCAATGAGCAGTTCTTC.

The chain is built from TRBV27 and TRBJ1-4; TRBD1 might be the D (5 bases). This CDR3 is built from 11 residues. Between the trimmed V and J ends, which lost 10 bases and 6 bases, there was a span of 9 bases. Germline CDR1 reads MNHEY; CDR2 reads SMNVEV (reference sequence). CDR3 in amino acids: CATPQDEKLFF. CDR3 nucleotide sequence: TGTGCCACCCCACAGGATGAAAAACTGTTTTTT.

This clone turned up a few times. V is TRBV28 and J is TRBJ2-3; 7 nucleotides align to TRBD1. CDR1 is MDHEN, CDR2 SYDVKM, per germline. V trimming: 5 bases; J trimming: 5 bases; junction bases outside the gene matches: 10. The CDR3 consists of 15 residues. The CDR3 sequence: CASSVTTGLIDTQYF. For the CDR3, the DNA is TGTGCCAGCAGTGTAACGACAGGGCTCATAGATACGCAGTATTTT. Supplemented by reference TRBV28 and TRBJ2-3, the full variable domain reads DVKVTQSSRYLVKRTGEKVFLECVQDMDHENMFWYRQDPGLGLRLIYFSYDVKMKEKGDIPEGYSVSREKKERFSLILESASTNQTSMYLCASSVTTGLIDTQYFGPGTRLTVL.

For this clone: This sequence is one base from a far larger clone and is likely a read error. This CDR3 is also generated by other DNA sequences in the sample. V is TRBV10-3 and J is TRBJ2-3; the D is unclear. V lost 8 bases to trimming and J lost 8 bases, with 8 bases between them. This CDR3 spans 10 amino acids. Germline-derived CDR1 and CDR2 are ENHRY and SYGVKD. CDR3 residues: CAIGTRTQYF. The CDR3 DNA reads TGTGCCATCGGTACGCGTACGCAGTATTTT.

The genes are TRBV29-1 and TRBJ2-1; possibly TRBD1 for D (6 bases). V shed 8 bases and J shed 3 bases, with 14 bases lying between them. Germline V gene lookup returns CDR1 SQVTM and CDR2 ANQGSEA. CDR3 length: 13 amino acids. The CDR3 loop reads CSSKEDSYNEQFF. Here the CDR3 DNA reads TGCAGCTCCAAAGAGGACAGCTACAATGAGCAGTTCTTC.

The chain links TRBV7-9 to TRBJ1-1; TRBD1 is a possible D gene (6 bases). The germline V and J ends were trimmed by 1 base and 5 bases, with 11 bases remaining between them. The germline gives CDR1 SEHNR, CDR2 FQNEAQ (reference sequence). This CDR3 spans 14 amino acids. The CDR3 region has the DNA TGTGCCAGCAGCTTAGAGGGCAGGGGAACTGAAGCTTTCTTT. This codes for CASSLEGRGTEAFF.

As regards this clone: A far larger clone lies a single base away; this is likely a read error. V is TRBV18 and J is TRBJ2-5; weak D call: TRBD2 (6 bases). CDR1 is KGHSH, CDR2 LQKENI, per germline. The V gene lost 8 bases and the J gene lost 5 bases, with 18 bases spanning the gap. This CDR3 contains 14 residues. The CDR3 nucleotides are TGTGCCAGCCCCCCCGGAACTAGCCAGGAGACCCAGTACTTC. It encodes CASPPGTSQETQYF.

V usage is TRBV5-5 and J usage is TRBJ1-3, with 8 bases that match TRBD1. CDR3 size: 20 residues. The germline CDR1 and CDR2 sequences are SGHKS and YYEKEE (reference sequence). V lost 4 bases to trimming and J lost 1 base; unmatched junction nucleotides: 19. The CDR3 protein is CASSPSLARAGTGSGNTIYF. The CDR3 DNA sequence: TGTGCCAGCAGCCCCAGCTTGGCTCGGGCCGGGACAGGTTCTGGAAACACCATATATTTT.

The chain links TRBV19 to TRBJ2-5, with a tentative D call TRBD2 (5 bases). This CDR3 contains 14 residues. Germline lookup yields CDR1 LNHDA and CDR2 SQIVND (reference sequence). Trimming took 3 bases from V and 6 from J, leaving 14 bases between them. Written as DNA, the CDR3 is TGTGCCAGTAGTATGATAGGAGGCGAGCAGACCCAGTACTTC. This translates into CASSMIGGEQTQYF.

This chain joins TRBV6-5 and TRBJ2-3; TRBD1 aligns across 7 bases. CDR1 and CDR2 from the germline V gene are MNHEY and SVGAGI. Trimming cost V 5 bases and J 3 bases; bases outside gene matches: 5. The CDR3 has 14 residues. The CDR3 region is CASSPGQQTDTQYF. Written as DNA, the CDR3 is TGTGCCAGCAGTCCGGGACAGCAAACAGATACGCAGTATTTT.

This chain uses TRBV7-2 with TRBJ2-7; D is uncertain. In germline, CDR1 is SGHTA, CDR2 FQGNSA. The CDR3 spans 14 residues. Trimming shortened V by 0 bases and J by 1 base, and 7 bases separated the two germline ends. The CDR3 sequence: CASSLARDSYEQYF. For the CDR3, the DNA is TGTGCCAGCAGCTTAGCAAGGGATTCCTACGAGCAGTACTTC.

The V and J genes are TRBV10-3 and TRBJ2-7; D might be TRBD2 (6 bases). Germline lookup yields CDR1 ENHRY and CDR2 SYGVKD. V shed 5 bases and J shed 3 bases, with 8 bases lying between them. This CDR3 comprises 12 residues. The CDR3 spells CAISSGDYEQYF. Written as DNA, the CDR3 is TGTGCCATCAGTTCGGGGGACTACGAGCAGTACTTC.

This clone was seen only a few times. Additional DNA sequences in this sample encode the identical CDR3. The chain recombines TRBV4-3 with TRBJ2-3, with unresolved D. V was cut by 0 bases and J by 1 base, with 8 bases left in between. The CDR3 consists of 15 residues. From germline, CDR1 is LGHNA and CDR2 YSLEER. CDR3 amino acids: CASSQDRARTDTQYF. The CDR3, as DNA: TGCGCCAGCAGCCAAGATCGGGCCCGCACAGATACGCAGTATTTT.

This clone has only a few counts. V is TRBV4-2 and J is TRBJ1-1, with D maybe TRBD1 (5 bases). V lost 5 bases, J lost 5 bases, and 12 bases lay in between. The germline CDR1 and CDR2 sequences are LGHNA and YNFKEQ. There are 13 residues in the CDR3. This CDR3 reads CASSFDRDTEAFF. The CDR3 DNA follows: TGTGCCAGCAGCTTTGACAGAGATACTGAAGCTTTCTTT.

The sample holds one count of this clone. J is TRBJ2-5 and V is TRBV2, with 11 bases aligning to TRBD2. Trimming took 7 bases from V and 5 from J; bases not matched to a gene: 12. In germline, CDR1 is SNHLY, CDR2 FYNNEI. CDR3 size: 16 residues. CDR3 protein: CASTRDSGRARETQYF. The CDR3 DNA follows: TGTGCCAGCACCCGAGATAGCGGGAGGGCTCGGGAGACCCAGTACTTC. The variable domain in full, completed from reference TRBV2 and TRBJ2-5, reads EPEVTQTPSHQVTQMGQEVILRCVPISNHLYFYWYRQILGQKVEFLVSFYNNEISEKSEIFDDQFSVERPDGSNFTLKIRSTKLEDSAMYFCASTRDSGRARETQYFGPGTRLLVL.

V is TRBV6-5 and J is TRBJ2-5; D call uncertain. The CDR3 extends over 14 amino acids. With 0 bases removed from V and 0 bases from J, the gap between germline ends came to 5 bases. Germline loops: CDR1 MNHEY, CDR2 SVGAGI. In nucleotides, the CDR3 is TGTGCCAGCAGTTACTCGAAGTACCAAGAGACCCAGTACTTC. This translates into CASSYSKYQETQYF.

The chain joins TRBV9 to TRBJ2-3; D may match TRBD1 or TRBD2 (7 bases each). The CDR3 extends over 17 amino acids. In germline, CDR1 is SGDLS, CDR2 YYNGEE. V gave up 3 bases and J gave up 4 bases, with 21 bases separating them. DNA of the CDR3: TGTGCCAGCAGCGGCAGACAGGGCCGCGGGAGTTCAGATACGCAGTATTTT. This gives the protein CASSGRQGRGSSDTQYF.